One sample yielded the 27 T cell receptor beta chains listed below, sequenced in a study of long-term antiretroviral therapy in people with HIV. Runs used v3.0 of the immunoSEQ assay and were done at survey level. Profiled with immunoSEQ multiplex PCR; TCRdb holds only in-frame clones, not every one. Here the sample spans approximately 18,000 clones, 60% to 80% being singletons. The sample was unsorted PBMCs, taken roughly 2.1 years before starting antiretroviral therapy. The receptor set was obtained from a man aged 30-40 years with HIV.

V usage is TRBV5-1 and J usage is TRBJ1-1; no clear D gene. The V gene's germline CDR1 is SGHRS and CDR2 YFSETQ. The CDR3 runs 12 residues. Trimming stripped 2 bases from V and 10 bases from J, with 12 bases between. The CDR3 region is CASSFSAMGAFF. The CDR3 DNA reads TGCGCCAGCAGCTTTTCAGCGATGGGAGCTTTCTTT.

V gene TRBV30 combines with J gene TRBJ1-3; D gene unclear. The CDR3 runs 15 residues. Between the trimmed V and J ends, which lost 3 bases and 0 bases, there was a span of 12 bases. CDR1 is GTSNPN and CDR2 is SVGIG in the germline V gene (reference sequence). This CDR3 reads CAWREMRNSGNTIYF. The DNA for the CDR3 is TGTGCCTGGAGAGAGATGCGGAACTCTGGAAACACCATATATTTT. Supplemented by reference TRBV30 and TRBJ1-3, the full variable domain reads SQTIHQWPATLVQPVGSPLSLECTVEGTSNPNLYWYRQAAGRGLQLLFYSVGIGQISSEVPQNLSASRPQDRQFILSSKKLLLSDSGFYLCAWREMRNSGNTIYFGEGSWLTVV.

The chain is built from TRBV6-5 and TRBJ2-7; the D call may be TRBD1 or TRBD2 (7 bases each). Germline V lookup: CDR1 MNHEY, CDR2 SVGAGI. The CDR3 runs 14 residues. V was shortened by 5 bases and J by 9 bases, with 20 bases between the two germline ends. The CDR3, as DNA: TGTGCCAGCAGTCAGCGGGACAGCTCTACGAGGCAGTACTTC. This gives the protein CASSQRDSSTRQYF.

As DNA, the CDR3 is TGTGCCAGCAGCCACAGGGACAGTCAAGAGACCCAGTACTTC. Protein sequence: CASSHRDSQETQYF. V and J are TRBV11-3 and TRBJ2-5; 7 bases are shared with TRBD1. This CDR3 is 14 amino acids long. The V segment lost 5 bases and the J segment 2 bases; nucleotides outside the gene matches: 5. Germline values: CDR1 SGHNT, CDR2 YENEEA.

The chain is built from TRBV13 and TRBJ2-7, with D perhaps TRBD1 or TRBD2 (5 bases each). The CDR3 has 15 amino acids. The germline V gene encodes CDR1 PRHDT and CDR2 FYEKMQ (reference sequence). V lost 4 bases, J lost 1 base, and 14 bases lay in between. CDR3 coding DNA: TGTGCCAGCAGCTGGGGGAGCCTCAGGTCCTACGAGCAGTACTTC. Translated: CASSWGSLRSYEQYF.

This chain links TRBV11-2 with TRBJ2-1; TRBD2 is a possible D gene (6 bases). CDR3 length: 13 amino acids. The V gene's germline CDR1 is SGHAT and CDR2 FQNNGV. Trimming stripped 1 base from V and 6 bases from J, with 7 bases between. CDR3 region: CASSLGRANEQFF. The CDR3 DNA reads as TGTGCCAGCAGCTTAGGGAGGGCCAATGAGCAGTTCTTC.

This sequence joins TRBV7-9 and TRBJ1-2; D may be TRBD1 (5 bases). The CDR3 extends over 13 amino acids. CDR1 SEHNR and CDR2 FQNEAQ come from the germline V gene (reference sequence). The germline V and J ends were trimmed by 5 bases and 4 bases, with 11 bases remaining between them. The CDR3 spells CASSPDSFYGYTF. The CDR3 DNA follows: TGTGCCAGCAGCCCCGACAGTTTCTATGGCTACACCTTC.

The chain carries TRBV5-4 and TRBJ2-5; D unclear. The CDR3 sequence is 13 residues long. CDR1 and CDR2 from the germline V gene are SGHNT and YYREEE (reference sequence). The ends were cut back, 0 bases at V and 4 bases at J, with 7 bases in the middle. Here the CDR3 DNA reads TGTGCCAGCAGCTTGGCCTTAGCAGAGACCCAGTACTTC. Its translation: CASSLALAETQYF. The full variable domain, its missing parts supplied by reference TRBV5-4 and TRBJ2-5, is ETGVTQSPTHLIKTRGQQVTLRCSSQSGHNTVSWYQQALGQGPQFIFQYYREEENGRGNFPPRFSGLQFPNYSSELNVNALELDDSALYLCASSLALAETQYFGPGTRLLVL.

This chain links TRBV6-6 with TRBJ2-1; 11 bases agree with TRBD1. Trimming cost V 2 bases and J 8 bases; bases outside gene matches: 5. Germline V CDR1 and CDR2: MNHNY, SVGAGI (reference sequence). This CDR3 contains 15 residues. CDR3 amino acids: CASSYGQGAIDEQFF. CDR3 nucleotide sequence: TGTGCCAGCAGTTACGGACAGGGGGCGATCGATGAGCAGTTCTTC.

The chain carries TRBV5-4 and TRBJ2-1; 11 positions match TRBD2. Per the germline V gene, CDR1 is SGHNT and CDR2 is YYREEE (reference sequence). The CDR3 sequence is 18 residues long. V dropped 1 base and J dropped 0; count of bases not matched to a gene: 6. The CDR3 loop is CASSLTTSGVSSYNEQFF. The CDR3 DNA sequence: TGTGCCAGCAGCTTGACGACTAGCGGGGTGAGCTCCTACAATGAGCAGTTCTTC.

The gene calls are TRBV18 and TRBJ1-1; TRBD1 is a possible D gene (6 bases). This CDR3 has 12 residues. Germline V gene sequence: CDR1 KGHSH, CDR2 LQKENI. V shed 6 bases and J shed 8 bases, with 13 bases lying between them. CDR3 DNA: TGTGCCAGCTCGCACAGGGTGTGGGAAGCTTTCTTT. Protein: CASSHRVWEAFF.

The CDR3 region has the DNA TGCAGTGCTAATTCAGGGGTCGAGCAGTACTTC. This translates into CSANSGVEQYF. This chain uses TRBV20-1 with TRBJ2-7, with D perhaps matching TRBD1 (6 bases). The V end lost 4 bases, the J end lost 6 bases, and 10 bases lay between the germline ends. Germline V gene data show CDR1 as DFQATT and CDR2 as SNEGSKA (reference sequence). The CDR3 contains 11 residues.

The chain joins TRBV5-1 to TRBJ2-7, with TRBD1 matching 9 bases. With V trimmed by 0 bases and J by 5 bases, 9 bases remained unmatched. The CDR3 has 16 amino acids. From germline, CDR1 is SGHRS and CDR2 YFSETQ. Here the CDR3 DNA reads TGCGCCAGCAGCTTGGAAGGGGACAGGGTCGGCCACGAGCAGTACTTC. It is translated as CASSLEGDRVGHEQYF.

This chain uses TRBV7-9 with TRBJ1-2; D is ambiguous. The V end was cut by 1 base, the J end by 4 bases, with 4 bases between. CDR3 length: 12 amino acids. Germline assignment: CDR1 SEHNR and CDR2 FQNEAQ (reference sequence). The CDR3 DNA follows: TGTGCCAGCAGCTTAGGGGCCTATGGCTACACCTTC. It codes for CASSLGAYGYTF.

This chain connects TRBV5-1 to TRBJ2-7; 11 positions agree with TRBD1. This CDR3 is 17 amino acids long. The germline V gene has CDR1 SGHRS and CDR2 YFSETQ. V gave up 2 bases and J gave up 1 base; unmatched junction bases: 8. In DNA, the CDR3 is TGCGCCAGCAGCTTCTCAGTAGGGACAGGGGGTTCCTACGAGCAGTACTTC. It encodes CASSFSVGTGGSYEQYF.

As DNA, the CDR3 is TGCGCCAGCAGCCAAGTAGGGGGGCCTGATGGCTACACCTTC. This translates into CASSQVGGPDGYTF. The V gene is TRBV4-3, the J gene TRBJ1-2, with a tentative D call TRBD1 (6 bases). V lost 1 base and J 6 bases, leaving 12 bases between the germline ends. The CDR3 runs to 14 residues. The V gene's germline CDR1 is LGHNA and CDR2 YSLEER.

In this sample, this clone turned up a few times. The chain employs TRBV18 and TRBJ2-1; D not certain. There are 12 residues in the CDR3. The germline gives CDR1 KGHSH, CDR2 LQKENI. Trimming removed 2 bases at V and 5 bases at J, with 4 bases between. The DNA of the CDR3 is TGTGCCAGCTCACCAAGCCACAATGAGCAGTTCTTC. It codes for CASSPSHNEQFF.

The gene calls are TRBV6-6 and TRBJ2-3; 10 bases are shared with TRBD2. This CDR3 contains 14 residues. The germline gives CDR1 MNHNY, CDR2 SVGAGI (reference sequence). The V and J ends lost 10 bases and 4 bases, in that order; junction bases with no gene match: 8. CDR3 loop: CATNLAGEADTQYF. The CDR3 DNA reads TGTGCCACTAACCTAGCGGGAGAAGCAGATACGCAGTATTTT.

The J gene is TRBJ2-3, the V gene TRBV5-1; possible D gene TRBD2, 5 bases. Trimming removed 4 bases at V and 2 bases at J, with 8 bases between. Germline CDR1 and CDR2: SGHRS and YFSETQ. The CDR3 runs 13 residues. The CDR3 bases are TGCGCCAGCAGCACGGGAACCACAGATACGCAGTATTTT. Protein product: CASSTGTTDTQYF.

The chain has TRBV10-2 and TRBJ2-5; TRBD1 aligns across 10 bases. Germline V CDR1 and CDR2: WSHSY, SAAADI. V was clipped by 2 bases and J by 4 bases; unmatched bases: 4. The CDR3 is 15 amino acids. The CDR3 sequence: CASSEPGDRGETQYF. The DNA of the CDR3 is TGCGCCAGCAGTGAGCCCGGGGACAGGGGAGAGACCCAGTACTTC.

The table lists this clone with a few counts. The chain has TRBV5-1 and TRBJ2-1, with 13 bases lining up with TRBD2. Germline CDR1 SGHRS, CDR2 YFSETQ. The CDR3 runs 16 residues. V shed 4 bases, J shed 5 bases, and the junction held 6 bases outside the gene matches. The CDR3 DNA follows: TGCGCCAGCAGCCTTACGACTAGCGGGAGGAACAATGAGCAGTTCTTC. Amino acid sequence: CASSLTTSGRNNEQFF. Complete variable domain (other parts from reference TRBV5-1 and TRBJ2-1): KAGVTQTPRYLIKTRGQQVTLSCSPISGHRSVSWYQQTPGQGLQFLFEYFSETQRNKGNFPGRFSGRQFSNSRSEMNVSTLELGDSALYLCASSLTTSGRNNEQFFGPGTRLTVL.

The table lists this clone with a count of one. The rearrangement uses TRBV7-9 and TRBJ2-3; 9 nucleotides match TRBD1. Trimming at V came to 5 bases and at J to 7 bases, leaving 7 bases not matched to a gene. Germline V CDR1 and CDR2: SEHNR, FQNEAQ (reference sequence). CDR3 size: 14 residues. CDR3 loop: CASSTRQGDYTQYF. The CDR3 nucleotides are TGTGCCAGCAGCACCCGACAGGGGGATTATACGCAGTATTTT.

The genes are TRBV9 and TRBJ1-2; D is uncertain. Germline values: CDR1 SGDLS, CDR2 YYNGEE. The CDR3 loop spans 13 amino acids. V was trimmed by 3 bases and J by 2 bases, leaving 8 bases between them. CDR3 DNA: TGTGCCAGCAGCGCCGACGGAAACTATGGCTACACCTTC. This gives the protein CASSADGNYGYTF. Supplemented by reference TRBV9 and TRBJ1-2, the full variable domain reads DSGVTQTPKHLITATGQRVTLRCSPRSGDLSVYWYQQSLDQGLQFLIQYYNGEERAKGNILERFSAQQFPDLHSELNLSSLELGDSALYFCASSADGNYGYTFGSGTRLTVV.

This clone ranks as medium-sized (0.01 to 0.1%). The chain links TRBV7-2 to TRBJ2-7; D perhaps matches TRBD1 (5 bases). Deletions cut 5 bases from V and 5 bases from J, with 13 bases between. The V gene's germline CDR1 is SGHTA and CDR2 FQGNSA. This CDR3 is built from 13 residues. This CDR3 reads CASSPYSGNEQYF. The CDR3 coding sequence is TGTGCCAGCAGCCCCTATTCAGGGAACGAGCAGTACTTC.

The chain is built from TRBV28 and TRBJ2-1; 11 nucleotides agree with TRBD2. From germline, CDR1 is MDHEN and CDR2 SYDVKM. J lost 3 bases, V lost 6 bases, and 10 bases had no gene match. This CDR3 has 17 residues. The CDR3 bases are TGTGCCAGCAGCCCCCAGGGTAGCGGGAGGGGCTACAATGAGCAGTTCTTC. Its protein product is CASSPQGSGRGYNEQFF.

J is TRBJ2-3 and V is TRBV4-3, with a possible D match to TRBD2 (7 bases). Germline assignment: CDR1 LGHNA and CDR2 YSLEER. The V and J ends lost 1 base and 4 bases respectively, with 18 bases between them. The CDR3 has 17 amino acids. CDR3 in amino acids: CASSQVGRGRASDTQYF. The CDR3 coding sequence is TGCGCCAGCAGCCAAGTGGGGAGGGGGAGGGCCTCAGATACGCAGTATTTT.

The chain recombines TRBV2 with TRBJ2-5; D is undetermined. CDR1 is SNHLY and CDR2 is FYNNEI in the germline V gene. The V and J ends lost 8 bases and 4 bases respectively, with 8 bases between them. The CDR3 runs 11 residues. CDR3 sequence: CASSKVETQYF. DNA for the CDR3: TGTGCCAGCTCGAAGGTAGAGACCCAGTACTTC. Variable domain in full (rest from reference TRBV2 and TRBJ2-5): EPEVTQTPSHQVTQMGQEVILRCVPISNHLYFYWYRQILGQKVEFLVSFYNNEISEKSEIFDDQFSVERPDGSNFTLKIRSTKLEDSAMYFCASSKVETQYFGPGTRLLVL.